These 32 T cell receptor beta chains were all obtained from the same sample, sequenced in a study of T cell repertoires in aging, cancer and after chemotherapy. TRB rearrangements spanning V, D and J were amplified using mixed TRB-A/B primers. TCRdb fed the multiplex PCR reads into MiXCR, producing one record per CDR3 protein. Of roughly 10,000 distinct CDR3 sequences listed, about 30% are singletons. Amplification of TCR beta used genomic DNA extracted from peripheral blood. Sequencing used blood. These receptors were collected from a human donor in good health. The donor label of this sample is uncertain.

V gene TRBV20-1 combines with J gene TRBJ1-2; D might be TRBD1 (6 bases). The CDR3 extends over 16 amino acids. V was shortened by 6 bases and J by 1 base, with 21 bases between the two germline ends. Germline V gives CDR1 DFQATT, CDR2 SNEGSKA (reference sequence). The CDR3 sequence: CSAPPGGGWYNYGYTF. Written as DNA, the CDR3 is TGCAGTGCCCCCCCCGGGGGCGGATGGTATAACTATGGCTACACCTTC.

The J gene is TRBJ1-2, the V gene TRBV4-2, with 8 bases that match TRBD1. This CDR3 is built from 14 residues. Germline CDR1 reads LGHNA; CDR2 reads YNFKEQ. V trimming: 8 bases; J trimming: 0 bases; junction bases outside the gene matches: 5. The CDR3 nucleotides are TGTGCCAGCTCCCCGACAGGGGCTAACTATGGCTACACCTTC. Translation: CASSPTGANYGYTF.

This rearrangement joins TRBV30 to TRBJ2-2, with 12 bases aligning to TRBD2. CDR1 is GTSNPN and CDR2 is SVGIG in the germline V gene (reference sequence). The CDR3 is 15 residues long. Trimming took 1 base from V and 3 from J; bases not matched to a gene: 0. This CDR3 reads CAWSGLAGDTGELFF. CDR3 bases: TGTGCCTGGAGTGGACTAGCGGGAGACACCGGGGAGCTGTTTTTT.

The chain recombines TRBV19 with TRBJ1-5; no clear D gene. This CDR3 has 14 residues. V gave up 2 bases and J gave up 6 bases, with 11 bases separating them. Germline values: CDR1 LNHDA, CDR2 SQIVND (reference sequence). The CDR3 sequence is CASSIRGGSQPQHF. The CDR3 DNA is TGTGCCAGTAGTATACGAGGAGGATCTCAGCCCCAGCATTTT. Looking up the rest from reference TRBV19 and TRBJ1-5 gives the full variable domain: DGGITQSPKYLFRKEGQNVTLSCEQNLNHDAMYWYRQDPGQGLRLIYYSQIVNDFQKGDIAEGYSVSREKKESFPLTVTSAQKNPTAFYLCASSIRGGSQPQHFGDGTRLSIL.

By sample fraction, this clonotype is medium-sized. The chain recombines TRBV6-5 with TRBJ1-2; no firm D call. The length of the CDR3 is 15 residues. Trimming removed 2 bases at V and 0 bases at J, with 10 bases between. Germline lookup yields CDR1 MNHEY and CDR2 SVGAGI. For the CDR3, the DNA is TGTGCCAGCAGTTACACGCAGGCATCTAACTATGGCTACACCTTC. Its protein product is CASSYTQASNYGYTF.

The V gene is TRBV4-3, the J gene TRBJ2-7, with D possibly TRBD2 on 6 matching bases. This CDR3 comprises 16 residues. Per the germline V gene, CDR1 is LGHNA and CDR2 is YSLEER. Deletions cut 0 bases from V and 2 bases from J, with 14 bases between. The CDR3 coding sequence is TGCGCCAGCAGCCAAGAGGGGGGTATTACCCCCTACGAGCAGTACTTC. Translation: CASSQEGGITPYEQYF.

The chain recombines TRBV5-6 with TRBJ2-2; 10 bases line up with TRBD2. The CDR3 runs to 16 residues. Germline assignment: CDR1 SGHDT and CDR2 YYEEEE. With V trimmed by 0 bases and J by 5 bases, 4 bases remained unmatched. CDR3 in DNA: TGTGCCAGCAGCTTGGCCTCTAGCGGGAGTACCGGGGAGCTGTTTTTT. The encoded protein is CASSLASSGSTGELFF.

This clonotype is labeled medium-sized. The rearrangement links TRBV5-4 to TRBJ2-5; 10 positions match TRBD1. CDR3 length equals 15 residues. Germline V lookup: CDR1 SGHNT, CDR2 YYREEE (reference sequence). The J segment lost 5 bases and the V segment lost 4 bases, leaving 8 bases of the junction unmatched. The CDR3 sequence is CASSTGTGVRETQYF. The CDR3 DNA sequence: TGTGCCAGCAGCACCGGGACAGGGGTGCGGGAGACCCAGTACTTC. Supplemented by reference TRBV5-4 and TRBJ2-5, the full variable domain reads ETGVTQSPTHLIKTRGQQVTLRCSSQSGHNTVSWYQQALGQGPQFIFQYYREEENGRGNFPPRFSGLQFPNYSSELNVNALELDDSALYLCASSTGTGVRETQYFGPGTRLLVL.

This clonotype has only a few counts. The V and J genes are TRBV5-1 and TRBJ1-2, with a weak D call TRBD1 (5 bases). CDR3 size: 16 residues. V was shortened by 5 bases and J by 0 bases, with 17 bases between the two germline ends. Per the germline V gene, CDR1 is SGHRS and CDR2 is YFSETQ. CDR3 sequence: CASSRSRGDPNYGYTF. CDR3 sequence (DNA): TGCGCCAGCAGTCGAAGCCGGGGGGATCCTAACTATGGCTACACCTTC. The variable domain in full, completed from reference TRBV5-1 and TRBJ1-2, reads KAGVTQTPRYLIKTRGQQVTLSCSPISGHRSVSWYQQTPGQGLQFLFEYFSETQRNKGNFPGRFSGRQFSNSRSEMNVSTLELGDSALYLCASSRSRGDPNYGYTFGSGTRLTVV.

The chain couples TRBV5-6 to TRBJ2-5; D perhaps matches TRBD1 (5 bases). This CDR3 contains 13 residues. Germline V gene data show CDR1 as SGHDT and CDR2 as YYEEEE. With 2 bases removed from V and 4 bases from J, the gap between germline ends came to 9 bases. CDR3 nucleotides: TGTGCCAGCAGCTTCTTCCAGGGAGAGACCCAGTACTTC. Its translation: CASSFFQGETQYF.

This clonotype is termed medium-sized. The CDR3 coding sequence is TGTGCCAGCAGCCCCGGCCAGAGAGCCTACGAGCAGTACTTC. This codes for CASSPGQRAYEQYF. V usage is TRBV11-1 and J usage is TRBJ2-7; no clear D. V gave up 5 bases and J gave up 2 bases, with 13 bases separating them. The CDR3 has 14 amino acids. From germline, CDR1 is SGHAT and CDR2 FQDESV (reference sequence).

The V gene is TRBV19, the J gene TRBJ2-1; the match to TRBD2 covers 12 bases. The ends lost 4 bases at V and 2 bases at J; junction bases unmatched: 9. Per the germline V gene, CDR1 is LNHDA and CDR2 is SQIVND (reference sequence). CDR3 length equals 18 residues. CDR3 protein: CASSNFRLAGGTYNEQFF. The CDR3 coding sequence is TGTGCCAGTAGTAACTTCAGGCTAGCGGGAGGGACCTACAATGAGCAGTTCTTC.

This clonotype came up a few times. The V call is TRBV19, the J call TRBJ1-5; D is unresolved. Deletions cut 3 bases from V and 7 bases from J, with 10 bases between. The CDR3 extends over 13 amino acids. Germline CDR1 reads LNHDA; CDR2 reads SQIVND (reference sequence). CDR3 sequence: CASSIQEFQPQHF. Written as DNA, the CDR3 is TGTGCCAGTAGTATTCAGGAATTCCAGCCCCAGCATTTT.

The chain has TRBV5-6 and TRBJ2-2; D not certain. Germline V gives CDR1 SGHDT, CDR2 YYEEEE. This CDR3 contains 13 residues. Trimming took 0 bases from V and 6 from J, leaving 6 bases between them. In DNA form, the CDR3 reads TGTGCCAGCAGCTTGGCGAGTCCCGGGGAGCTGTTTTTT. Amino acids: CASSLASPGELFF.

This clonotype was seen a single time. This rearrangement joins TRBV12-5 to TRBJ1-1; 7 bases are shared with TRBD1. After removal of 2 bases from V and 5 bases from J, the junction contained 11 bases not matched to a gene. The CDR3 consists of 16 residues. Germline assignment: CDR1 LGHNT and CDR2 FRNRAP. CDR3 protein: CASGLLLTGFRTEAFF. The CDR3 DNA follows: TGTGCTAGTGGTTTGCTTCTGACAGGGTTTCGGACTGAAGCTTTCTTT.

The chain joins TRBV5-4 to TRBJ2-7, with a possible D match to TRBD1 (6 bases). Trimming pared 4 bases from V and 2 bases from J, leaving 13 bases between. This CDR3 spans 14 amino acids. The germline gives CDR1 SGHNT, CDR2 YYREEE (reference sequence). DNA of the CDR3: TGTGCCAGCAGCGTCCCAGGGGCGACCTACGAGCAGTACTTC. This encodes CASSVPGATYEQYF.

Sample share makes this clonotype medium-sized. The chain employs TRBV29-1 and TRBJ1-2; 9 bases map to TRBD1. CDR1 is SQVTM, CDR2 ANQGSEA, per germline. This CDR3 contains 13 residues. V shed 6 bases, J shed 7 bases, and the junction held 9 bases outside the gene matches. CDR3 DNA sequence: TGCAGCGTGTTAACAGGGGGCCTAGGTGGCTACACCTTC. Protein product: CSVLTGGLGGYTF.

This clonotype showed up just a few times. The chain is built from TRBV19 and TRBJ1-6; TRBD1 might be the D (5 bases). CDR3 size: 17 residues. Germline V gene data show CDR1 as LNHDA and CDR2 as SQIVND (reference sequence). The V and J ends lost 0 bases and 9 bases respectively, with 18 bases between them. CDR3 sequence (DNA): TGTGCCAGTAGTATAGATTCTACTTGGCAGGGAGGTTCACCCCTCCACTTT. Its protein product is CASSIDSTWQGGSPLHF.

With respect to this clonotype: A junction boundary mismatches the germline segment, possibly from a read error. The CDR3 sequence is CAWSVLNSSLHF. The CDR3 DNA follows: TGTGCCTGGAGTGTACTTAATTCATCCCTCCACTTT. The chain couples TRBV30 to TRBJ1-6; D uncertain. The CDR3 is made up of 12 amino acids. Germline-derived CDR1 and CDR2 are GTSNPN and SVGIG (reference sequence).

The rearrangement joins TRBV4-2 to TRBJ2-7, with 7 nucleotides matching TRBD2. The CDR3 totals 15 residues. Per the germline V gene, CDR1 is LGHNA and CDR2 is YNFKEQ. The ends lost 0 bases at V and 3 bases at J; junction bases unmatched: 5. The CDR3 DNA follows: TGTGCCAGCAGCCAAGATCTAGGCGGGAGCTACGAGCAGTACTTC. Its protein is CASSQDLGGSYEQYF.

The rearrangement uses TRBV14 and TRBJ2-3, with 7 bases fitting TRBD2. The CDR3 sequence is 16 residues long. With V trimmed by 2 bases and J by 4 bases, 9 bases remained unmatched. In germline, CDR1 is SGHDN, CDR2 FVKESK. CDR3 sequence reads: CASSQTGTNVADTQYF. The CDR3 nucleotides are TGTGCCAGCAGCCAAACCGGGACTAATGTTGCAGATACGCAGTATTTT.

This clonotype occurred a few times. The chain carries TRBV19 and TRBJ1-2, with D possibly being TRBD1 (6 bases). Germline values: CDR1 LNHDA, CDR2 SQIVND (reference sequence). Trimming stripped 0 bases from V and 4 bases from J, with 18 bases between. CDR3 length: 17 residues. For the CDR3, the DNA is TGTGCCAGTAGTATAGATCGCCTAGGGGGGATCGGCTATGGCTACACCTTC. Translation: CASSIDRLGGIGYGYTF.

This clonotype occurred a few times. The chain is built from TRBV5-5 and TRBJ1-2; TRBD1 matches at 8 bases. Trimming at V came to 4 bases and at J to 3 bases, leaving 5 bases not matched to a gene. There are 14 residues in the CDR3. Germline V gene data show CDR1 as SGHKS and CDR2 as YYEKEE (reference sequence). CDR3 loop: CASSTQGGYYGYTF. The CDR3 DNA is TGTGCCAGCAGCACACAGGGGGGATACTATGGCTACACCTTC.

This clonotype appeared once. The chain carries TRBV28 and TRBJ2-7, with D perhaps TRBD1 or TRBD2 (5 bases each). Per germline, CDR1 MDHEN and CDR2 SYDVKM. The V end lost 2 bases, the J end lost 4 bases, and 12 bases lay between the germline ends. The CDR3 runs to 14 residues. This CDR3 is CASSLDGTDYEQYF. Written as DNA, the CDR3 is TGTGCCAGCAGTTTAGACGGGACCGATTACGAGCAGTACTTC.

The CDR3 DNA follows: TGTGCCAGTAGTCCCCCAGGGCTCTACGAGCAGTACTTC. Amino acid sequence: CASSPPGLYEQYF. The V and J genes are TRBV19 and TRBJ2-7; a weak D match, TRBD1 (5 bases). Trimming took off 5 bases at V and 3 bases at J, with 11 bases between the two ends. The CDR3 covers 13 residues. Germline CDR1 and CDR2: LNHDA and SQIVND (reference sequence).

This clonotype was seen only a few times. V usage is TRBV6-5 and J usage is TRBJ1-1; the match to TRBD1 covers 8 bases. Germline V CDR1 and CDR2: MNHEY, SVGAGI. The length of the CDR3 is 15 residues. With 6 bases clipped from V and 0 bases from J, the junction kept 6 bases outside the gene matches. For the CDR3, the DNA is TGTGCCAGCAGAGCCCAGGGGGCGGTGAACACTGAAGCTTTCTTT. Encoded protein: CASRAQGAVNTEAFF.

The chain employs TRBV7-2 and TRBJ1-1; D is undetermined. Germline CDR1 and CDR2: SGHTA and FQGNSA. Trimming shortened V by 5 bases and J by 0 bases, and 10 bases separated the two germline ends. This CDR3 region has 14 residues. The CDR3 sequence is CASSPHSMNTEAFF. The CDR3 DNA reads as TGTGCCAGCAGCCCCCACAGCATGAACACTGAAGCTTTCTTT.

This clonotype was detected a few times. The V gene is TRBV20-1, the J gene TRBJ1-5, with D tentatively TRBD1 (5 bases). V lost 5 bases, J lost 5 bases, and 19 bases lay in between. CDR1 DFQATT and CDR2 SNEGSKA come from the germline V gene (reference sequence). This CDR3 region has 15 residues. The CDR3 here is CSAGTHQAGDQPQHF. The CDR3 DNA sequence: TGCAGTGCTGGGACTCACCAGGCGGGCGATCAGCCCCAGCATTTT.

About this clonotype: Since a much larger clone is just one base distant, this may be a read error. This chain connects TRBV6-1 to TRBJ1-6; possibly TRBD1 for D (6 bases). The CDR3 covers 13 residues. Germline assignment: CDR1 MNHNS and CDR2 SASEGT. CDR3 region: CASIGQLNSTLHF. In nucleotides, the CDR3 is TGTGCCAGCATTGGACAGCTCAATTCAACCCTCCACTTT.

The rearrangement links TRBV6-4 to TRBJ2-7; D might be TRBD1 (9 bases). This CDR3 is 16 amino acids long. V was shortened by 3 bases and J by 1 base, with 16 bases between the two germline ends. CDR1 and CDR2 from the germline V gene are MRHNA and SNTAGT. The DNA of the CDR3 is TGTGCCAGCAGTGAACAGGGGGCGGGAGGATCCTACGAGCAGTACTTC. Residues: CASSEQGAGGSYEQYF.

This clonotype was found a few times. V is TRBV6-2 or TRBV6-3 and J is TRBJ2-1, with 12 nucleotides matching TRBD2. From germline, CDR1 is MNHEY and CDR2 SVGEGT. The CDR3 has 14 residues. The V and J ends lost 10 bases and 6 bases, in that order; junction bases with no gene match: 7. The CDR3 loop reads CATLAGGPGNEQFF. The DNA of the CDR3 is TGTGCCACCCTAGCGGGAGGGCCAGGCAATGAGCAGTTCTTC.

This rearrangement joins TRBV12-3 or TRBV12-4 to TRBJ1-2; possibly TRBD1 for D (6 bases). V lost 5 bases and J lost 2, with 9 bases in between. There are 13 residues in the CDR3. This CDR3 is CASSLQGNYGYTF. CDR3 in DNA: TGTGCCAGCAGTCTACAGGGAAACTATGGCTACACCTTC.